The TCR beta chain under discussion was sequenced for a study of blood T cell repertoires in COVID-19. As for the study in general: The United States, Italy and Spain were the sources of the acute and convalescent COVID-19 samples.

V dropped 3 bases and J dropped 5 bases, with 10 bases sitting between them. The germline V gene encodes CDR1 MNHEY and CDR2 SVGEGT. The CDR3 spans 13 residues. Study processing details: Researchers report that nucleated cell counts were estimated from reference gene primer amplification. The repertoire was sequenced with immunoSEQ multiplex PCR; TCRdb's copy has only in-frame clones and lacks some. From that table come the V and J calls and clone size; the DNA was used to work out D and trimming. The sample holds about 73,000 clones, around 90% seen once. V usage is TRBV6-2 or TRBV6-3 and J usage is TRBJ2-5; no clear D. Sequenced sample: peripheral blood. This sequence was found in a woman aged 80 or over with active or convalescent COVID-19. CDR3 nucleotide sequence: TGTGCCAGCAGTTATATGCCGCGGGAGACCCAGTACTTC. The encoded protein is CASSYMPRETQYF.